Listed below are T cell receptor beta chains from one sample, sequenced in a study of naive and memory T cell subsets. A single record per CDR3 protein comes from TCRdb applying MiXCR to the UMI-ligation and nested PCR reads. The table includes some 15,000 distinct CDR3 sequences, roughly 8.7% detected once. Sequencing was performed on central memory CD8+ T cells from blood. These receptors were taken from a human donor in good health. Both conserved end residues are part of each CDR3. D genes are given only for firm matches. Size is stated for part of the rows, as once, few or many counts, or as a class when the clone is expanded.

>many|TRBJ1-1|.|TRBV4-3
CASSQGTGTTMNTEAFF
TGCGCCAGCAGCCAAGGCACAGGGACAACTATGAACACTGAAGCTTTCTTT
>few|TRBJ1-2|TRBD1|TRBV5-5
CASSLTGDRGTVYGYTF
TGTGCCAGCAGTTTAACCGGGGACAGGGGGACGGTTTATGGCTACACCTTC
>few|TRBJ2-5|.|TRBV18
CASSPSETQYF
TGTGCCAGCTCACCGTCAGAGACCCAGTACTTC
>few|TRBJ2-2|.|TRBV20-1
CSASVGDTGELFF
TGCAGTGCTAGTGTCGGGGACACCGGGGAGCTGTTTTTT
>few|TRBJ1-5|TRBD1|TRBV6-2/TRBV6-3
CASSGQDGYQPQHF
TGTGCCAGCAGTGGACAGGATGGGTATCAGCCCCAGCATTTT
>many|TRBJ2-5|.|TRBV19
CASSLRTALQETQYF
TGTGCCAGTAGTCTGCGGACGGCCCTCCAAGAGACCCAGTACTTC
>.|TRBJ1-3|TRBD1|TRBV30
CAWSGRDRSSGNTIYF
TGTGCCTGGAGTGGCCGGGACAGGAGCTCTGGAAACACCATATATTTT
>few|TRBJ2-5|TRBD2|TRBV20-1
CSARATVASGSPQETQYF
TGCAGTGCTAGAGCTACAGTCGCTAGCGGGAGCCCACAAGAGACCCAGTACTTC
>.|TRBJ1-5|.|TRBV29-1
CSVDGGEGQPQHF
TGCAGCGTTGATGGCGGGGAGGGGCAGCCCCAGCATTTT
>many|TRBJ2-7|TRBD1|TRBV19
CASRGQGTEQYF
TGTGCCAGTAGGGGACAGGGTACCGAGCAGTACTTC
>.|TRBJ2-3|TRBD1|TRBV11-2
CASSFTGGLADTQYF
TGTGCCAGCAGCTTTACAGGGGGCTTGGCAGATACGCAGTATTTT
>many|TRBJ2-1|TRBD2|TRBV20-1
CSAGLALYNEQFF
TGCAGTGCCGGACTAGCGCTCTACAATGAGCAGTTCTTC
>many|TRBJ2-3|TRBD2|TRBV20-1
CSAREREFGQYF
TGCAGTGCTAGAGAGCGGGAGTTTGGGCAGTATTTT
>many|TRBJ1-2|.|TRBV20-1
CSAIVYGYTF
TGCAGTGCCATAGTCTATGGCTACACCTTC
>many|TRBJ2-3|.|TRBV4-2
CASSSTFTDTQYF
TGTGCCAGCAGTTCAACCTTCACAGATACGCAGTATTTT
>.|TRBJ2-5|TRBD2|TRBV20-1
CSARAGGGQETQYF
TGCAGTGCTAGAGCGGGGGGGGGTCAAGAGACCCAGTACTTC
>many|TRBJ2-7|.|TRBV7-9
CASSLHNQGIDEQYF
TGTGCCAGCAGCTTACATAACCAGGGGATCGACGAGCAGTACTTC
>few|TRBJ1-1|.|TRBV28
CASSLWLIRTERTEAFF
TGTGCCAGCAGTTTGTGGCTGATTCGGACCGAAAGGACTGAAGCTTTCTTT
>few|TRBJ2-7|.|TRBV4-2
CASSQDRGSYEQYF
TGTGCCAGCAGCCAAGATCGTGGCTCCTACGAGCAGTACTTC
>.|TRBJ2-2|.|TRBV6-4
CASSDRDTGELFF
TGTGCCAGCAGTGACAGGGACACCGGGGAGCTGTTTTTT
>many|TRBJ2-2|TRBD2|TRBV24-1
CATSGLLAGAGELFF
TGTGCCACCAGTGGTCTCCTAGCGGGAGCCGGGGAGCTGTTTTTT
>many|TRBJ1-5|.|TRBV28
CASSLLSGQISNQPQHF
TGTGCCAGCAGTTTATTAAGCGGACAGATTAGCAATCAGCCCCAGCATTTT
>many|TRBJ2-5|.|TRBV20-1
CSAREGGGQETQYF
TGCAGTGCTAGGGAGGGGGGGGGCCAAGAGACCCAGTACTTC
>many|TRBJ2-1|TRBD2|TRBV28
CASSLGLVEFF
TGTGCCAGCAGTTTAGGACTAGTGGAGTTCTTC
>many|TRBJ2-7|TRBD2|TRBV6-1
CASSEEGAGHYEQYF
TGTGCCAGCAGTGAAGAGGGAGCGGGGCACTACGAGCAGTACTTC
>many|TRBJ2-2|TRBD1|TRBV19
CASSMADRDTGELFF
TGTGCCAGTAGTATGGCCGACAGGGACACCGGGGAGCTGTTTTTT
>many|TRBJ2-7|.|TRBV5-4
CASSHDRGSYEQYF
TGTGCCAGCAGCCACGACAGAGGGTCCTACGAGCAGTACTTC
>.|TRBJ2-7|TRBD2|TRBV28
CASSLGGWWNLYEQYF
TGTGCCAGCAGTTTGGGGGGGTGGTGGAACCTCTACGAGCAGTACTTC
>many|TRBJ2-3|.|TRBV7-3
CASSLVNGRGTDTQYF
TGTGCCAGCAGCTTAGTTAACGGGAGAGGCACAGATACGCAGTATTTT
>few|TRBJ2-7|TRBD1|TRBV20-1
CSARDGWMGTGHYEQYF
TGCAGTGCTAGAGATGGGTGGATGGGGACAGGCCACTACGAGCAGTACTTC
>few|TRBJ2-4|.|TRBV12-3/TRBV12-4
CASSLSGLAKNIQYF
TGTGCCAGCAGTTTAAGTGGTCTAGCCAAAAACATTCAGTACTTC
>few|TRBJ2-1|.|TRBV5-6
CASSLEFVGYEQFF
TGTGCCAGCAGCTTGGAATTCGTGGGATATGAGCAGTTCTTC
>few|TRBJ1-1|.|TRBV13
CASHATWPGSVEAFF
TGTGCCAGCCACGCGACATGGCCCGGATCGGTTGAAGCTTTCTTT
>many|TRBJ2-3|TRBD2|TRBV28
CASSTRLAGTTDTQYF
TGTGCCAGCAGTACAAGACTAGCGGGAACCACAGATACGCAGTATTTT
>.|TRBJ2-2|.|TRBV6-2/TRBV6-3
CASSYGPTGELFF
TGTGCCAGCAGTTACGGTCCCACCGGGGAGCTGTTTTTT
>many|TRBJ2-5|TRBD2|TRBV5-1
CASSTRTSGVGETQYF
TGCGCCAGCAGCACGCGGACTAGCGGGGTTGGAGAGACCCAGTACTTC
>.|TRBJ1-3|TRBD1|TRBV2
CASRTSGTGFRGSGNTIYF
TGTGCCAGCAGGACGTCCGGGACAGGGTTTAGGGGCTCTGGAAACACCATATATTTT
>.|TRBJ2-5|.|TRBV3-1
CASSQLWGLGQETQYF
TGTGCCAGCAGCCAACTATGGGGGCTAGGACAAGAGACCCAGTACTTC
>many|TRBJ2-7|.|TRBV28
CASSPDYEQYF
TGTGCCAGCAGCCCGGACTACGAGCAGTACTTC
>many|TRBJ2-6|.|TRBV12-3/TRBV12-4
CASNEANSGSGANVLTF
TGTGCCAGCAACGAGGCCAACTCAGGCTCCGGGGCCAACGTCCTGACTTTC
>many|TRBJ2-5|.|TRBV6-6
CAGSADAETQYF
TGTGCCGGATCGGCGGACGCGGAGACCCAGTACTTC
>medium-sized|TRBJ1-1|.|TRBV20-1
CSARVIRDPQEAFF
TGCAGTGCTAGAGTGATTCGGGACCCCCAAGAAGCTTTCTTT
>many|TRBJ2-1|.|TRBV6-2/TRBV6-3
CASAPSSYNEQFF
TGTGCCAGTGCGCCAAGCTCCTACAATGAGCAGTTCTTC
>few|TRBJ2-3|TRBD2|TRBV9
CASSVLPGLGRADTQYF
TGTGCCAGCAGCGTACTTCCGGGACTAGGACGGGCAGATACGCAGTATTTT
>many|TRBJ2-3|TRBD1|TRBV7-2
CASSPILGQEITTDTQYF
TGTGCCAGCAGCCCTATTCTGGGACAGGAGATCACCACAGATACGCAGTATTTT
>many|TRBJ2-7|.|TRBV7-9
CASSYGVGEQYF
TGTGCCAGCAGCTATGGGGTCGGCGAGCAGTACTTC
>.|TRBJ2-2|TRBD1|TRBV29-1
CSIPRTGPTGELFF
TGCAGCATCCCTCGGACAGGGCCCACCGGGGAGCTGTTTTTT
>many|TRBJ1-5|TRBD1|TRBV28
CASRPLTGGGQPQHF
TGTGCCAGCAGACCCCTGACAGGGGGAGGGCAGCCCCAGCATTTT
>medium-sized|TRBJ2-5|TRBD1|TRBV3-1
CASSQNPGTGVPGDQETQYF
TGTGCCAGCAGCCAAAATCCCGGGACAGGGGTCCCGGGAGACCAAGAGACCCAGTACTTC
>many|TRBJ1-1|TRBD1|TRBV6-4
CASSDSHGQGTEAFF
TGTGCCAGCAGTGACTCCCATGGACAGGGGACTGAAGCTTTCTTT
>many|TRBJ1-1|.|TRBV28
CASSLSRLGGRDTEAFF
TGTGCCAGCAGTTTGTCCAGGCTAGGCGGTCGGGACACTGAAGCTTTCTTT
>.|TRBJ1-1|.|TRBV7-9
CASSLEGSPTEAFF
TGTGCCAGCAGCTTAGAAGGGTCCCCGACTGAAGCTTTCTTT
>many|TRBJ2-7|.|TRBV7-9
CASTWERDEQYF
TGTGCCAGCACCTGGGAAAGGGACGAGCAGTACTTC